This is a list of T cell receptor beta chains from one sample in a study of T-cell reconstitution after alpha-beta-depleted transplantation in children. TCRdb recomputed calls from the PCR reads with MiXCR, one row per CDR3 protein. The sample includes about 830,000 distinct CDR3 sequences, roughly 16% of them seen just once. The sample was PBMCs, mostly from graft donor cells, taken 360 days after TCRalphabeta/CD19-depleted stem cell transplant. The receptors were sampled from a male patient between 10 and 17 years old who had a stem cell transplant for acute lymphoblastic leukemia, so the T cells may come from the graft donor. Both conserved end residues are part of each CDR3. Fields, in order: J gene, V gene, clone size, D gene, CDR3 protein, CDR3 DNA. The D gene is left open where the match is weak. Clone sizes are given selectively: once, few, many, or a class where the clone is expanded.

j_call: TRBJ2-5
v_call: TRBV28
clone_size: few
d_call: TRBD2
cdr3_aa: CASSPLAGAETQYF
cdr3_nt: TGTGCCAGCAGTCCCTTAGCGGGAGCAGAGACCCAGTACTTC

j_call: TRBJ1-5
v_call: TRBV3-1
clone_size: -
d_call: TRBD1
cdr3_aa: CASSQTGQGAGQPQHF
cdr3_nt: TGTGCCAGCAGCCAAACCGGGCAGGGGGCTGGTCAGCCCCAGCATTTT

j_call: TRBJ1-2
v_call: TRBV29-1
clone_size: -
d_call: -
cdr3_aa: CSVEEWTAYGYTF
cdr3_nt: TGCAGCGTTGAAGAGTGGACAGCCTATGGCTACACCTTC

j_call: TRBJ2-2
v_call: TRBV20-1
clone_size: few
d_call: -
cdr3_aa: CSASRGPGSGELFF
cdr3_nt: TGCAGTGCTTCTCGAGGGCCGGGGTCCGGGGAGCTGTTTTTT

j_call: TRBJ2-1
v_call: TRBV5-1
clone_size: -
d_call: TRBD2
cdr3_aa: CASSLGGLAGGLASEEQFF
cdr3_nt: TGCGCCAGCAGCTTGGGCGGACTAGCGGGAGGCTTAGCGAGCGAGGAGCAGTTCTTC

j_call: TRBJ1-2
v_call: TRBV20-1
clone_size: -
d_call: -
cdr3_aa: CSAGGSYGYTF
cdr3_nt: TGCAGTGCTGGGGGTTCCTATGGCTACACCTTC

j_call: TRBJ2-3
v_call: TRBV12-3/TRBV12-4
clone_size: few
d_call: TRBD2
cdr3_aa: CASSPWTSGTDTQYF
cdr3_nt: TGTGCCAGCAGTCCCTGGACTAGCGGGACAGATACGCAGTATTTT

j_call: TRBJ2-5
v_call: TRBV5-1
clone_size: -
d_call: -
cdr3_aa: CASSWGDSRNGETQYF
cdr3_nt: TGCGCCAGCAGCTGGGGGGACTCCCGGAACGGGGAGACCCAGTACTTC

j_call: TRBJ2-7
v_call: TRBV12-3/TRBV12-4
clone_size: many
d_call: -
cdr3_aa: CASSSGGGNEQYF
cdr3_nt: TGTGCCAGCAGTTCTGGGGGGGGCAACGAGCAGTACTTC

j_call: TRBJ1-1
v_call: TRBV5-5
clone_size: -
d_call: -
cdr3_aa: CASRATGYMNTEAFF
cdr3_nt: TGTGCCAGCAGGGCGACAGGTTACATGAACACTGAAGCTTTCTTT

j_call: TRBJ2-7
v_call: TRBV29-1
clone_size: -
d_call: TRBD2
cdr3_aa: CSVGLAESYEQYF
cdr3_nt: TGCAGCGTTGGACTAGCGGAGTCCTACGAGCAGTACTTC

j_call: TRBJ2-7
v_call: TRBV27
clone_size: -
d_call: TRBD2
cdr3_aa: CASSHSSGGALFYEQYF
cdr3_nt: TGTGCCAGCAGTCACTCTAGCGGAGGAGCCCTATTCTACGAGCAGTACTTC

j_call: TRBJ1-1
v_call: TRBV20-1
clone_size: -
d_call: -
cdr3_aa: CSAGGWGPSAFF
cdr3_nt: TGCAGTGCGGGAGGTTGGGGGCCCTCAGCTTTCTTT

j_call: TRBJ2-1
v_call: TRBV7-2
clone_size: -
d_call: TRBD2
cdr3_aa: CASSLAPRGTSGTAGDNEQFF
cdr3_nt: TGTGCCAGCAGCTTAGCCCCTCGGGGGACTAGCGGTACGGCAGGGGACAATGAGCAGTTCTTC

j_call: TRBJ2-1
v_call: TRBV6-5
clone_size: -
d_call: TRBD2
cdr3_aa: CASSHGLAGVSEQFF
cdr3_nt: TGTGCCAGCAGTCACGGACTAGCGGGAGTGAGTGAGCAGTTCTTC

j_call: TRBJ2-7
v_call: TRBV12-3/TRBV12-4
clone_size: few
d_call: -
cdr3_aa: CASSPGPDFSSYEQYF
cdr3_nt: TGTGCCAGCAGCCCAGGTCCGGACTTTAGCTCCTACGAGCAGTACTTC

j_call: TRBJ1-3
v_call: TRBV3-1
clone_size: -
d_call: -
cdr3_aa: CASSQWAASGNTIYF
cdr3_nt: TGTGCCTCCAGCCAATGGGCCGCCTCTGGAAACACCATATATTTT

j_call: TRBJ2-6
v_call: TRBV12-3/TRBV12-4
clone_size: few
d_call: -
cdr3_aa: CASSPDSFFGANVLTF
cdr3_nt: TGTGCCAGCAGTCCAGACTCATTTTTCGGGGCCAACGTCCTGACTTTC

j_call: TRBJ1-2
v_call: TRBV4-2
clone_size: -
d_call: -
cdr3_aa: CASSHMDSVYGYTF
cdr3_nt: TGTGCCAGCAGCCACATGGACAGCGTCTATGGCTACACCTTC

j_call: TRBJ1-4
v_call: TRBV12-3/TRBV12-4
clone_size: few
d_call: -
cdr3_aa: CASSTVQINEKLFF
cdr3_nt: TGTGCCAGCAGTACCGTCCAAATCAATGAAAAACTGTTTTTT

j_call: TRBJ2-7
v_call: TRBV5-1
clone_size: few
d_call: -
cdr3_aa: CASSLPQDYEQYF
cdr3_nt: TGCGCCAGCAGCCTTCCCCAGGACTACGAGCAGTACTTC

j_call: TRBJ2-5
v_call: TRBV15
clone_size: many
d_call: -
cdr3_aa: CATSRGLRARETQYF
cdr3_nt: TGTGCCACCAGCAGAGGACTACGCGCGAGGGAGACCCAGTACTTC

j_call: TRBJ2-7
v_call: TRBV7-8
clone_size: few
d_call: -
cdr3_aa: CASSSSLFYEQYF
cdr3_nt: TGTGCCAGCAGCTCTTCTCTGTTCTACGAGCAGTACTTC

j_call: TRBJ2-3
v_call: TRBV29-1
clone_size: many
d_call: -
cdr3_aa: CSVPRTKSTDTQYF
cdr3_nt: TGCAGCGTGCCTAGGACAAAAAGCACAGATACGCAGTATTTT

j_call: TRBJ2-1
v_call: TRBV18
clone_size: -
d_call: TRBD2
cdr3_aa: CASSPELLTSGSSEQFF
cdr3_nt: TGTGCCAGCTCACCCGAATTGCTGACTAGCGGGAGCTCTGAGCAGTTCTTC

j_call: TRBJ2-5
v_call: TRBV20-1
clone_size: many
d_call: -
cdr3_aa: CSARRPGTQETQYF
cdr3_nt: TGCAGTGCCAGGAGACCGGGGACTCAAGAGACCCAGTACTTC

j_call: TRBJ2-3
v_call: TRBV5-4
clone_size: -
d_call: TRBD1
cdr3_aa: CASSLSRGQVFKGGDTQYF
cdr3_nt: TGTGCCAGCAGCTTGAGTCGGGGACAGGTCTTTAAGGGGGGAGATACGCAGTATTTT

j_call: TRBJ2-1
v_call: TRBV11-2
clone_size: few
d_call: TRBD1
cdr3_aa: CASSDFRGRSYNEQFF
cdr3_nt: TGTGCCAGCAGCGACTTTAGGGGGCGATCCTACAATGAGCAGTTCTTC

j_call: TRBJ2-3
v_call: TRBV12-3/TRBV12-4
clone_size: many
d_call: -
cdr3_aa: CASSWTETQDTQYF
cdr3_nt: TGTGCCAGCAGCTGGACTGAAACCCAAGATACGCAGTATTTT

j_call: TRBJ2-7
v_call: TRBV5-1
clone_size: -
d_call: TRBD1
cdr3_aa: CASSLARDSGFYEQYF
cdr3_nt: TGCGCCAGCAGCTTGGCCCGGGACAGTGGTTTCTACGAGCAGTACTTC

j_call: TRBJ2-7
v_call: TRBV29-1
clone_size: -
d_call: TRBD1
cdr3_aa: CSASGQGRSEQYF
cdr3_nt: TGCAGCGCGTCGGGACAGGGAAGGTCCGAGCAGTACTTC

j_call: TRBJ2-7
v_call: TRBV12-3/TRBV12-4
clone_size: -
d_call: TRBD2
cdr3_aa: CASSPGTRAYEQYF
cdr3_nt: TGTGCCAGCAGCCCCGGGACTAGAGCCTACGAGCAGTACTTC

j_call: TRBJ2-1
v_call: TRBV11-2
clone_size: few
d_call: -
cdr3_aa: CASSFYTEQFF
cdr3_nt: TGTGCCAGCAGCTTCTATACTGAGCAGTTCTTC

j_call: TRBJ1-4
v_call: TRBV7-9
clone_size: once
d_call: -
cdr3_aa: CASNPSRGSNEKLFF
cdr3_nt: TGTGCCAGCAACCCCTCCAGGGGATCTAATGAAAAACTGTTTTTT

j_call: TRBJ2-7
v_call: TRBV4-2
clone_size: -
d_call: -
cdr3_aa: CASSQDELTLGYEQYF
cdr3_nt: TGTGCCAGCAGCCAAGATGAGTTGACTTTAGGCTACGAGCAGTACTTC

j_call: TRBJ2-3
v_call: TRBV29-1
clone_size: -
d_call: -
cdr3_aa: CSAPRGTDTQYF
cdr3_nt: TGCAGCGCTCCCCGGGGTACAGATACGCAGTATTTT